These 20 T cell receptor beta chains were all obtained from the same sample, sequenced in a study of OX40 agonist ivuxolimab in advanced cancers. Sequencing was performed with immunoSEQ multiplex PCR; in TCRdb, only in-frame clones are kept and a portion is missing. Here the sample spans approximately 45,000 clones, roughly 90% being singletons. This sample comprised CD4+ or CD8+ T cells sorted from blood, obtained in a trial of the OX40 agonist ivuxolimab. The receptors were gathered from an adult with an advanced solid tumor such as melanoma, head and neck, liver or kidney cancer.

This sequence joins TRBV7-3 and TRBJ2-1, with 15 bases that match TRBD2. The junction had 10 bases not matched to a gene; V was cut back by 2 bases and J by 8 bases. This CDR3 comprises 18 residues. Germline CDR1 reads SGHTA; CDR2 reads FQGTGA. The DNA for the CDR3 is TGTGCCAGCAGCTTAGATTTCCCCGGACTAGCGGGAGGGGATGAGCAGTTCTTC. Protein sequence: CASSLDFPGLAGGDEQFF.

There are a few counts of this clone. The chain has TRBV7-2 and TRBJ2-7, with TRBD2 matching 10 bases. The ends lost 3 bases at V and 4 bases at J; junction bases unmatched: 6. This CDR3 has 15 residues. The germline V gene has CDR1 SGHTA and CDR2 FQGNSA. The CDR3, as DNA: TGTGCCAGCAGCTTCGGGTCTAGCGGGGGTTACGAGCAGTACTTC. Amino acids: CASSFGSSGGYEQYF.

The rearrangement joins TRBV2 to TRBJ2-7; D is tentatively TRBD1 or TRBD2 (5 bases each). V lost 1 base and J lost 6, with 13 bases in between. Per germline, CDR1 SNHLY and CDR2 FYNNEI. CDR3 length: 14 amino acids. CDR3 residues: CASSEGASRGEQYF. DNA of the CDR3: TGTGCCAGCAGTGAAGGGGCGTCGAGGGGCGAGCAGTACTTC.

The CDR3, as DNA: TGTGCCAGCAGTCTCGGGTGGTACGAGCAGTACTTC. Translation: CASSLGWYEQYF. The V and J genes are TRBV6-6 and TRBJ2-7; D gene unclear. V lost 5 bases and J 4 bases, leaving 9 bases between the germline ends. CDR1 and CDR2 (germline): MNHNY, SVGAGI (reference sequence). This CDR3 region has 12 residues.

V gene TRBV5-6 combines with J gene TRBJ2-7; tentative D call: TRBD2 (6 bases). Trimming removed 3 bases from V and 1 base from J, with 20 bases in between. Germline loops: CDR1 SGHDT, CDR2 YYEEEE. This CDR3 is built from 17 residues. This CDR3 reads CASSYSLTSQNSYEQYF. The CDR3 DNA reads as TGTGCCAGCAGCTACTCGCTAACTAGCCAGAATTCCTACGAGCAGTACTTC.

The rearrangement uses TRBV18 and TRBJ2-7; 7 nucleotides match TRBD2. This CDR3 has 15 residues. Trimming took 0 bases from V and 5 from J; bases not matched to a gene: 7. CDR1 and CDR2 from the germline V gene are KGHSH and LQKENI. CDR3 sequence reads: CASSPPSGRNHEQYF. Here the CDR3 DNA reads TGTGCCAGCTCACCACCATCCGGGAGGAATCACGAGCAGTACTTC. Drawing the rest from reference TRBV18 and TRBJ2-7, the complete variable domain is NAGVMQNPRHLVRRRGQEARLRCSPMKGHSHVYWYRQLPEEGLKFMVYLQKENIIDESGMPKERFSAEFPKEGPSILRIQQVVRGDSAAYFCASSPPSGRNHEQYFGPGTRLTVT.

The chain links TRBV5-1 to TRBJ1-1, with TRBD1 matching over 8 bases. The CDR3 has 14 amino acids. Germline CDR1 is SGHRS and CDR2 is YFSETQ. Trimming at V came to 4 bases and at J to 8 bases, leaving 10 bases not matched to a gene. The CDR3 spells CASSILTGEGEAFF. Written as DNA, the CDR3 is TGCGCCAGCAGCATACTGACAGGGGAAGGGGAAGCTTTCTTT. The entire variable domain, with the rest obtained from reference TRBV5-1 and TRBJ1-1, is as follows: KAGVTQTPRYLIKTRGQQVTLSCSPISGHRSVSWYQQTPGQGLQFLFEYFSETQRNKGNFPGRFSGRQFSNSRSEMNVSTLELGDSALYLCASSILTGEGEAFFGQGTRLTVV.

The rearrangement joins TRBV27 to TRBJ1-6; possibly TRBD1 for D (5 bases). V was pared by 7 bases and J by 7 bases, with 11 bases between. This CDR3 contains 13 residues. Germline CDR1 reads MNHEY; CDR2 reads SMNVEV (reference sequence). CDR3 loop: CASKGRVNSPLHF. The CDR3 DNA sequence: TGTGCCAGCAAAGGCAGGGTGAATTCACCCCTCCACTTT.

V and J are TRBV19 and TRBJ1-1, with TRBD1 as a possible D gene (5 bases). Germline V CDR1 and CDR2: LNHDA, SQIVND (reference sequence). The V end was cut by 9 bases, the J end by 1 base, with 9 bases between. The CDR3 totals 12 residues. The CDR3 sequence: CARRGGNTEAFF. In nucleotides, the CDR3 is TGTGCCAGGCGGGGGGGGAACACTGAAGCTTTCTTT.

The table lists this clone with a few counts. V gene TRBV7-9 combines with J gene TRBJ2-1, with a possible D match to TRBD1 (6 bases). Trimming removed 2 bases at V and 5 bases at J, with 16 bases between. Germline CDR1 reads SEHNR; CDR2 reads FQNEAQ (reference sequence). CDR3 length: 16 amino acids. CDR3 loop: CASSLWTGHGNNEQFF. DNA for the CDR3: TGTGCCAGCAGCTTATGGACGGGACATGGGAACAATGAGCAGTTCTTC.

This chain uses TRBV4-2 with TRBJ2-5; perhaps TRBD1 as D (7 bases). The germline CDR1 and CDR2 sequences are LGHNA and YNFKEQ. V lost 2 bases to trimming and J lost 4 bases, with 11 bases between them. The CDR3 consists of 14 residues. CDR3 sequence: CASSQQGGRETQYF. The CDR3 bases are TGTGCCAGCAGCCAACAGGGGGGTCGAGAGACCCAGTACTTC.

This clone was counted between two and nine times. V usage is TRBV10-3 and J usage is TRBJ2-7, with a tentative D call TRBD1 (6 bases). The CDR3 is 12 residues long. The ends were cut back, 6 bases at V and 4 bases at J, with 10 bases in the middle. Germline V CDR1 and CDR2: ENHRY, SYGVKD. CDR3 residues: CAISLQGYEQYF. The CDR3 region has the DNA TGTGCCATCAGCCTACAGGGTTACGAGCAGTACTTC.

The chain carries TRBV4-2 and TRBJ2-1; 7 bases line up with TRBD1. V lost 1 base, J lost 10 bases, and 4 bases stayed unmatched. The V gene's germline CDR1 is LGHNA and CDR2 YNFKEQ. CDR3 length: 13 amino acids. The CDR3 here is CASSQGDRVEQFF. The CDR3 DNA reads TGTGCCAGCAGCCAAGGTGACAGGGTCGAGCAGTTCTTC.

This chain connects TRBV28 to TRBJ2-7, with a tentative D call TRBD1 (5 bases). This CDR3 comprises 12 residues. The V end was cut by 3 bases, the J end by 4 bases, with 7 bases between. In germline, CDR1 is MDHEN, CDR2 SYDVKM. CDR3 nucleotides: TGTGCCAGCAGTTTGCAGGGTTACGAGCAGTACTTC. Encoded protein: CASSLQGYEQYF.

V is TRBV9 and J is TRBJ2-2, with 9 bases aligning to TRBD2. With 0 bases clipped from V and 5 bases from J, the junction kept 8 bases outside the gene matches. CDR1 SGDLS and CDR2 YYNGEE come from the germline V gene. The CDR3 sequence is 17 residues long. The CDR3 DNA follows: TGTGCCAGCAGCGTAGGACCAGCGGGAGGACAAACCGGGGAGCTGTTTTTT. Protein product: CASSVGPAGGQTGELFF.

V is TRBV6-5 and J is TRBJ1-2; 9 nucleotides align to TRBD1. This CDR3 spans 15 amino acids. With V trimmed by 2 bases and J by 4 bases, 5 bases remained unmatched. Germline V gives CDR1 MNHEY, CDR2 SVGAGI. The CDR3 spells CASSYRGQGSYGYTF. The CDR3 DNA is TGTGCCAGCAGTTACAGGGGACAGGGTAGCTATGGCTACACCTTC.

The rearrangement uses TRBV2 and TRBJ1-5; D may be TRBD1 (5 bases). This CDR3 is built from 13 residues. Trimming pared 8 bases from V and 7 bases from J, leaving 15 bases between. CDR1 and CDR2 (germline): SNHLY, FYNNEI. The CDR3, as DNA: TGTGCCAGCGGGGCCGGGGAGGGCCAGCCCCAGCATTTT. Protein sequence: CASGAGEGQPQHF.

The J gene is TRBJ1-2, the V gene TRBV7-2; no reliable D call. The length of the CDR3 is 15 residues. V lost 0 bases and J 2 bases, leaving 10 bases between the germline ends. Germline assignment: CDR1 SGHTA and CDR2 FQGNSA. The CDR3 spells CASSLASGTNYGYTF. The CDR3 nucleotides read TGTGCCAGCAGCTTAGCGTCGGGAACCAACTATGGCTACACCTTC.

The chain employs TRBV28 and TRBJ1-5; perhaps TRBD1 as D (5 bases). Germline CDR1 is MDHEN and CDR2 is SYDVKM. The CDR3 extends over 15 amino acids. V was pared by 7 bases and J by 5 bases, with 18 bases between. CDR3 sequence reads: CASTRGDGGYQPQHF. CDR3 coding DNA: TGTGCCAGCACCCGAGGGGACGGCGGGTATCAGCCCCAGCATTTT. Supplemented by reference TRBV28 and TRBJ1-5, the full variable domain reads DVKVTQSSRYLVKRTGEKVFLECVQDMDHENMFWYRQDPGLGLRLIYFSYDVKMKEKGDIPEGYSVSREKKERFSLILESASTNQTSMYLCASTRGDGGYQPQHFGDGTRLSIL.

The chain carries TRBV27 and TRBJ2-3; 8 bases map to TRBD2. Germline loops: CDR1 MNHEY, CDR2 SMNVEV (reference sequence). The CDR3 covers 16 residues. V was clipped by 8 bases and J by 2 bases; unmatched bases: 12. CDR3 residues: CASGRGGGVTTDTQYF. The CDR3 DNA reads TGTGCCAGCGGCCGGGGGGGTGGGGTCACCACAGATACGCAGTATTTT.